This entry lists 25 T cell receptor beta chains sequenced from one sample in a study of T cell responses to AZD1222 COVID-19 vaccine. The assay was immunoSEQ multiplex PCR, and TCRdb's table has in-frame clones only and misses some. The table records 110,000 to 150,000 clones, approximately 91% of them present only once. The sample in question was peripheral blood, obtained 28 days after the second AZD1222 dose. These TCRs come from an adult who received the AZD1222 COVID-19 vaccine.

V gene TRBV12-5 combines with J gene TRBJ1-1; unclear D gene. Germline CDR1 is LGHNT and CDR2 is FRNRAP. The length of the CDR3 is 14 residues. The V end lost 3 bases, the J end lost 4 bases, and 12 bases lay between the germline ends. Here the CDR3 reads CASGLGLTFTEAFF. The DNA for the CDR3 is TGTGCTAGTGGTTTAGGACTTACTTTCACTGAAGCTTTCTTT.

This sequence joins TRBV9 and TRBJ1-6, with D possibly matching TRBD1 (5 bases). V lost 0 bases and J lost 2, with 12 bases in between. CDR3 size: 17 residues. In germline, CDR1 is SGDLS, CDR2 YYNGEE. Here the CDR3 reads CASSVDPGLPYNSPLHF. CDR3 DNA sequence: TGTGCCAGCAGCGTAGACCCGGGGCTCCCCTATAATTCACCCCTCCACTTT.

V is TRBV7-9 and J is TRBJ2-7; TRBD1 matches 8 bases. Germline V gene data show CDR1 as SEHNR and CDR2 as FQNEAQ (reference sequence). This CDR3 has 16 residues. Unmatched junction bases numbered 7, after V lost 0 bases and J lost 3 bases. CDR3 amino acids: CASSLALQGEFYEQYF. In nucleotides, the CDR3 is TGTGCCAGCAGCTTAGCGCTACAGGGGGAGTTCTACGAGCAGTACTTC.

This sequence joins TRBV18 and TRBJ2-2; 7 nucleotides align to TRBD1. This CDR3 comprises 16 residues. CDR1 and CDR2 from the germline V gene are KGHSH and LQKENI. Germline trimming cut 2 bases from V and 0 bases from J; bases unmatched to any gene: 3. The CDR3 here is CASSPRQGTNTGELFF. CDR3 sequence (DNA): TGTGCCAGCTCACCAAGACAGGGCACGAACACCGGGGAGCTGTTTTTT.

V and J are TRBV9 and TRBJ2-7, with TRBD2 matching over 8 bases. With V trimmed by 0 bases and J by 5 bases, 7 bases remained unmatched. Germline lookup yields CDR1 SGDLS and CDR2 YYNGEE. The CDR3 extends over 15 amino acids. CDR3 sequence (DNA): TGTGCCAGCAGCGTAGGGCAGCGGGAGTTCGACGAGCAGTACTTC. Its translation: CASSVGQREFDEQYF.

The chain links TRBV11-2 to TRBJ1-1, with a tentative D call TRBD1 (5 bases). The V end was cut by 5 bases, the J end by 5 bases, with 12 bases between. Germline values: CDR1 SGHAT, CDR2 FQNNGV. The CDR3 consists of 13 residues. CDR3 sequence (DNA): TGTGCCAGCAGCGGAGACAGAGGAACTGAAGCTTTCTTT. Its translation is CASSGDRGTEAFF.

The chain is built from TRBV6-1 and TRBJ1-2, with D uncertain. Germline assignment: CDR1 MNHNS and CDR2 SASEGT. The CDR3 loop spans 14 amino acids. V was trimmed by 2 bases and J by 4 bases, leaving 11 bases between them. CDR3 protein: CASSEWVELYGYTF. In nucleotides, the CDR3 is TGTGCCAGCAGTGAATGGGTGGAACTCTATGGCTACACCTTC.

Comment on this clone: Other DNA sequences in the same sample also yield this CDR3. The chain is built from TRBV12-3 or TRBV12-4 and TRBJ1-5; D not resolved. With 2 bases removed from V and 1 base from J, the gap between germline ends came to 3 bases. The CDR3 is 13 amino acids. DNA of the CDR3: TGTGCCAGCAGTTTACAGAGCAATCAGCCCCAGCATTTT. This encodes CASSLQSNQPQHF.

This sequence joins TRBV7-2 and TRBJ2-7, with 13 bases lining up with TRBD2. V lost 2 bases, J lost 6 bases, and 10 bases stayed unmatched. Germline CDR1 is SGHTA and CDR2 is FQGNSA. The CDR3 sequence is 17 residues long. The CDR3 spells CASSLLPGLAGKGEQYF. In DNA form, the CDR3 reads TGTGCCAGCAGCTTACTGCCGGGACTAGCGGGAAAAGGCGAGCAGTACTTC.

This chain joins TRBV20-1 and TRBJ1-2, with D uncertain. The V gene lost 3 bases and the J gene lost 4 bases, with 6 bases spanning the gap. Germline-derived CDR1 and CDR2 are DFQATT and SNEGSKA (reference sequence). CDR3 length equals 11 residues. CDR3 nucleotide sequence: TGCAGTGCTAGCTGGGGCTATGGCTACACCTTC. Translated: CSASWGYGYTF.

The chain employs TRBV5-6 and TRBJ1-1; D unresolved. The CDR3 extends over 16 amino acids. V was trimmed by 3 bases and J by 0 bases, leaving 15 bases between them. CDR1 and CDR2 from the germline V gene are SGHDT and YYEEEE. CDR3 amino acids: CASSSQLDLMNTEAFF. CDR3 DNA: TGTGCCAGCAGCTCTCAATTGGACCTAATGAACACTGAAGCTTTCTTT.

The chain carries TRBV10-1 and TRBJ2-5, with D tentatively TRBD2 (7 bases). The CDR3 contains 14 residues. Germline CDR1 is WNHNN and CDR2 is SYGVQD (reference sequence). With 0 bases removed from V and 6 bases from J, the gap between germline ends came to 11 bases. The CDR3: CASSESGGAKTQYF. CDR3 DNA: TGCGCCAGCAGTGAGTCGGGGGGGGCAAAGACCCAGTACTTC.

The chain uses TRBV18 and TRBJ1-1, with unresolved D. The CDR3 has 12 residues. Trimming removed 3 bases from V and 1 base from J, with 3 bases in between. The germline gives CDR1 KGHSH, CDR2 LQKENI. For the CDR3, the DNA is TGTGCCAGCTCACCGGGGAACACTGAAGCTTTCTTT. Its protein is CASSPGNTEAFF.

The chain carries TRBV4-1 and TRBJ1-4; D is undetermined. Trimming pared 1 base from V and 4 bases from J, leaving 13 bases between. Germline V gene lookup returns CDR1 MGHRA and CDR2 YSYEKL. The CDR3 totals 16 residues. This chain's CDR3 is CASSQVGGQFNEKLFF. Here the CDR3 DNA reads TGCGCCAGCAGCCAAGTGGGCGGGCAGTTTAATGAAAAACTGTTTTTT.

The chain carries TRBV10-3 and TRBJ2-1, with 8 bases aligning to TRBD2. The length of the CDR3 is 16 residues. The trim removed 3 bases at V and 4 bases at J, leaving 8 bases unmatched. CDR1 is ENHRY and CDR2 is SYGVKD in the germline V gene. In DNA form, the CDR3 reads TGTGCCATCAGTGACTCAAGTAGCGGGGCGTACAATGAGCAGTTCTTC. Amino acids: CAISDSSSGAYNEQFF.

This clone was detected once. CDR3 in DNA: TGCGCCAGCAGCTTCGGGACAGGAAAAATGAACACTGAAGCTTTCTTT. Translated: CASSFGTGKMNTEAFF. The gene calls are TRBV5-1 and TRBJ1-1; 8 nucleotides line up with TRBD1. J lost 0 bases, V lost 2 bases, and 6 bases had no gene match. The CDR3 length is 16 residues. From germline, CDR1 is SGHRS and CDR2 YFSETQ.

The chain employs TRBV18 and TRBJ2-1; perhaps TRBD1 as D (5 bases). The CDR3 spans 15 residues. The germline gives CDR1 KGHSH, CDR2 LQKENI. V was pared by 7 bases and J by 5 bases, with 18 bases between. This chain's CDR3 is CASLLRGRFDNEQFF. The CDR3, as DNA: TGTGCCAGCTTACTTAGGGGTCGGTTCGACAATGAGCAGTTCTTC. Complete variable domain (other parts from reference TRBV18 and TRBJ2-1): NAGVMQNPRHLVRRRGQEARLRCSPMKGHSHVYWYRQLPEEGLKFMVYLQKENIIDESGMPKERFSAEFPKEGPSILRIQQVVRGDSAAYFCASLLRGRFDNEQFFGPGTRLTVL.

This clone was recorded once. The V gene is TRBV7-9, the J gene TRBJ1-1; perhaps TRBD1 as D (5 bases). This CDR3 spans 14 amino acids. V lost 4 bases and J lost 1, with 10 bases in between. The germline V gene has CDR1 SEHNR and CDR2 FQNEAQ (reference sequence). The CDR3 DNA reads as TGTGCCAGCAGCTCAGGGTCGTCGAACACTGAAGCTTTCTTT. Its protein product is CASSSGSSNTEAFF.

The chain combines TRBV6-1 with TRBJ1-5; D is unclear. CDR3 length equals 15 residues. Germline loops: CDR1 MNHNS, CDR2 SASEGT. V shed 1 base and J shed 0 bases, with 7 bases lying between them. The CDR3 is CASSEEKVSNQPQHF. The CDR3 DNA sequence: TGTGCCAGCAGTGAAGAAAAGGTTAGCAATCAGCCCCAGCATTTT.

The chain couples TRBV12-3 or TRBV12-4 to TRBJ2-1; D call uncertain. With 7 bases removed from V and 6 bases from J, the gap between germline ends came to 10 bases. This CDR3 contains 12 residues. CDR3 amino acids: CASTLVGNEQFF. Here the CDR3 DNA reads TGTGCCAGCACCTTGGTAGGCAATGAGCAGTTCTTC.

The J gene is TRBJ2-7, the V gene TRBV7-8, with 14 nucleotides matching TRBD2. V gave up 5 bases and J gave up 3 bases; unmatched junction bases: 9. This CDR3 has 17 amino acids. Germline loops: CDR1 SGHVS, CDR2 FQNEAQ. The CDR3 here is CASSLRPGTSGSYEQYF. For the CDR3, the DNA is TGTGCCAGCAGCCTAAGACCCGGGACTAGCGGGAGCTACGAGCAGTACTTC.

This rearrangement joins TRBV11-2 to TRBJ1-1, with no clear D. CDR3 length equals 14 residues. V lost 0 bases and J lost 4, with 9 bases in between. Germline values: CDR1 SGHAT, CDR2 FQNNGV. The CDR3 here is CASSLDWGGTEAFF. The DNA for the CDR3 is TGTGCCAGCAGCTTAGATTGGGGTGGCACTGAAGCTTTCTTT.

This clone has just a few counts. This chain uses TRBV2 with TRBJ1-1; TRBD1 is a possible D gene (6 bases). Per the germline V gene, CDR1 is SNHLY and CDR2 is FYNNEI. The CDR3 contains 13 residues. Trimming left V 10 bases short and J 2 bases short, with 14 bases between. The CDR3 coding sequence is TGTGCCACAACAACAGGGCCCAACACTGAAGCTTTCTTT. This encodes CATTTGPNTEAFF.

A single count supports this clone. The chain employs TRBV24-1 and TRBJ1-1; no definite D call. CDR1 and CDR2 (germline): KGHDR, SFDVKD. Trimming shortened V by 9 bases and J by 11 bases, and 9 bases separated the two germline ends. The CDR3 consists of 9 residues. The CDR3 region has the DNA TGTGCCACCCGGGCGTGGGCTTTCTTT. Its translation: CATRAWAFF.

The genes are TRBV5-4 and TRBJ2-7, with D maybe TRBD2 (5 bases). In germline, CDR1 is SGHNT, CDR2 YYREEE (reference sequence). This CDR3 has 13 amino acids. The V end was cut by 5 bases, the J end by 4 bases, with 13 bases between. CDR3 sequence: CASREEWGYEQYF. CDR3 nucleotides: TGTGCCAGCAGGGAGGAGTGGGGATACGAGCAGTACTTC.